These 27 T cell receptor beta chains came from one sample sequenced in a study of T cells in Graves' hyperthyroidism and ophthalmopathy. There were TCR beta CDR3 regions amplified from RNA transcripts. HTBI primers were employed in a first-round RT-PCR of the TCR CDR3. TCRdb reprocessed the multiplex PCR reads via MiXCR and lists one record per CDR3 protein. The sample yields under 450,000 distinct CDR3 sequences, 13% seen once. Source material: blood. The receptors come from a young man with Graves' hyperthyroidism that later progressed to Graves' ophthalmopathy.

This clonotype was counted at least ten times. DNA of the CDR3: TGTGCCAGCTCACCTGGGGGCAGTCGCACAGATACGCAGTATTTT. Protein: CASSPGGSRTDTQYF. This chain links TRBV18 with TRBJ2-3; perhaps TRBD1 as D (6 bases). V gave up 3 bases and J gave up 1 base, with 11 bases separating them. CDR1 is KGHSH, CDR2 LQKENI, per germline. CDR3 length: 15 amino acids.

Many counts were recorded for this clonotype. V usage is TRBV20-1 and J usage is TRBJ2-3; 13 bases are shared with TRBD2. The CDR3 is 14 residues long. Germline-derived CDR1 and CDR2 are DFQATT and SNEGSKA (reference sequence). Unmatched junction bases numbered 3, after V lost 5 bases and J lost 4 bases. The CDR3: CSAVTSGGADTQYF. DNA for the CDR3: TGCAGTGCTGTTACTAGCGGGGGGGCAGATACGCAGTATTTT.

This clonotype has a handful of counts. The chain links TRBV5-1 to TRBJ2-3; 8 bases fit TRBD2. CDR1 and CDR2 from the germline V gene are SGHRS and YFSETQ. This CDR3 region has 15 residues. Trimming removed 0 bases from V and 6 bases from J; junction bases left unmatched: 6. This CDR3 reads CASSLESSGPDTQYF. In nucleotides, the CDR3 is TGCGCCAGCAGCTTGGAATCTAGCGGGCCGGATACGCAGTATTTT.

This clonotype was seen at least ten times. In DNA, the CDR3 is TGTGCCAGCAGTTACCCGACAGGTGGGGCCAACGTCCTGACTTTC. Protein product: CASSYPTGGANVLTF. J is TRBJ2-6 and V is TRBV6-6; D possibly corresponds to TRBD1 (6 bases). Trimming removed 2 bases at V and 3 bases at J, with 8 bases between. The CDR3 spans 15 residues. Germline loops: CDR1 MNHNY, CDR2 SVGAGI (reference sequence).

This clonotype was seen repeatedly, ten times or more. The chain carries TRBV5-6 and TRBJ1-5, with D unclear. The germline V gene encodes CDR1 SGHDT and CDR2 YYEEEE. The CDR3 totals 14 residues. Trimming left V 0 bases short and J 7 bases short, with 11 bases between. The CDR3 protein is CASSLGSAGQPQHF. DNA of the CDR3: TGTGCCAGCAGCTTGGGCAGCGCGGGGCAGCCCCAGCATTTT.

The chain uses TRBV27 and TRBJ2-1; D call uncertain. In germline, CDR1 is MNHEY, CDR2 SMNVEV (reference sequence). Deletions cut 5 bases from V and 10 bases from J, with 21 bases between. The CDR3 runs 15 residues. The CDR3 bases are TGTGCCAGCAGTCCCCCCGTGGGTGGGTCCGGCGAGCAGTTCTTC. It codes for CASSPPVGGSGEQFF.

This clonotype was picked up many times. The CDR3 loop reads CASSSSPGQANEQYF. The CDR3 region has the DNA TGTGCCAGCAGCTCCTCTCCGGGACAGGCCAACGAGCAGTACTTC. The chain recombines TRBV11-2 with TRBJ2-7; 8 bases are shared with TRBD1. Germline-derived CDR1 and CDR2 are SGHAT and FQNNGV. With 4 bases clipped from V and 5 bases from J, the junction kept 10 bases outside the gene matches. CDR3 length equals 15 residues. Full variable domain (missing parts from reference TRBV11-2 and TRBJ2-7): EAGVAQSPRYKIIEKRQSVAFWCNPISGHATLYWYQQILGQGPKLLIQFQNNGVVDDSQLPKDRFSAERLKGVDSTLKIQPAKLEDSAVYLCASSSSPGQANEQYFGPGTRLTVT.

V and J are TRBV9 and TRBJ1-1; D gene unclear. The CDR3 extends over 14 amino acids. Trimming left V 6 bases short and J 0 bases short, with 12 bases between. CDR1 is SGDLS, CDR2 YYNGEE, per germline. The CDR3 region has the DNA TGTGCCAGCACCCCGTTTGGAGTGAACACTGAAGCTTTCTTT. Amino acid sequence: CASTPFGVNTEAFF.

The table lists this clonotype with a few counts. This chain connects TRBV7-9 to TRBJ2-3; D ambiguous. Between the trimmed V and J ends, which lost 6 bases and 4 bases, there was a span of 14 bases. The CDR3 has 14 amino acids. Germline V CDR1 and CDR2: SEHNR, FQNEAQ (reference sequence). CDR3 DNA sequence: TGTGCCAGCAGGTCTGCAGCCGGGTCAGATACGCAGTATTTT. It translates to CASRSAAGSDTQYF. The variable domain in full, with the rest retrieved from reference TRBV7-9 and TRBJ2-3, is DTGVSQNPRHKITKRGQNVTFRCDPISEHNRLYWYRQTLGQGPEFLTYFQNEAQLEKSRLLSDRFSAERPKGSFSTLEIQRTEQGDSAMYLCASRSAAGSDTQYFGPGTRLTVL.

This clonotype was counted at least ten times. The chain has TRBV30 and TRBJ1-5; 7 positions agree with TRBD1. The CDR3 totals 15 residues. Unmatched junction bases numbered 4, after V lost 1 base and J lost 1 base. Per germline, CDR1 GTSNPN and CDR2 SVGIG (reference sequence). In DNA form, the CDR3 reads TGTGCCTGGAGTGAAAGGGGGCACAGCAATCAGCCCCAGCATTTT. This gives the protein CAWSERGHSNQPQHF. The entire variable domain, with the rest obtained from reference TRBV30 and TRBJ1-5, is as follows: SQTIHQWPATLVQPVGSPLSLECTVEGTSNPNLYWYRQAAGRGLQLLFYSVGIGQISSEVPQNLSASRPQDRQFILSSKKLLLSDSGFYLCAWSERGHSNQPQHFGDGTRLSIL.

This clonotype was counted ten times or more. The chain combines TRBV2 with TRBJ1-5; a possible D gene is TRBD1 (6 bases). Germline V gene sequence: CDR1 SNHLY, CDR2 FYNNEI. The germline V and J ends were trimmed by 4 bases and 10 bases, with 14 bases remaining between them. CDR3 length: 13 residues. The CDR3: CASSAVQGGPQHF. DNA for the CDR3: TGTGCCAGCAGTGCTGTACAGGGTGGACCCCAGCATTTT.

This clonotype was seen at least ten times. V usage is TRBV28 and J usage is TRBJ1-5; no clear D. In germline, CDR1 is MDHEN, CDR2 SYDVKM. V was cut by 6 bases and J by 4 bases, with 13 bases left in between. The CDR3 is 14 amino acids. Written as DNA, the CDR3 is TGTGCCAGCAGCCCGACTCTCCGGAATCAGCCCCAGCATTTT. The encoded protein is CASSPTLRNQPQHF.

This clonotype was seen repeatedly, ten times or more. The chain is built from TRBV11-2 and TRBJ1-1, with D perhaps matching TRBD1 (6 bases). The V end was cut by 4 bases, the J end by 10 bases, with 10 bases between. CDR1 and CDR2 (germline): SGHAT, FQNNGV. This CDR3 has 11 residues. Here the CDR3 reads CASSSGVGAFF. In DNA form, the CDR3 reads TGTGCCAGCAGCTCAGGGGTGGGAGCTTTCTTT.

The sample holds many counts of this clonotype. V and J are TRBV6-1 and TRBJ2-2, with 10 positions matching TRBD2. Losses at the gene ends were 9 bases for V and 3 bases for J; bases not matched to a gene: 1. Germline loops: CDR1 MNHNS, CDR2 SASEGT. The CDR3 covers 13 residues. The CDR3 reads CASGLADTGELFF. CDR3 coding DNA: TGTGCCAGTGGACTAGCGGACACCGGGGAGCTGTTTTTT.

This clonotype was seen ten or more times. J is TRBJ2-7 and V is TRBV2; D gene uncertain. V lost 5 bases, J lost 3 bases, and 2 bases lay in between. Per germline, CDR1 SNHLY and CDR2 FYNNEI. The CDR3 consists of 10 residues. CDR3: CASSIYEQYF. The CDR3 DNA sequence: TGTGCCAGCAGTATCTACGAGCAGTACTTC.

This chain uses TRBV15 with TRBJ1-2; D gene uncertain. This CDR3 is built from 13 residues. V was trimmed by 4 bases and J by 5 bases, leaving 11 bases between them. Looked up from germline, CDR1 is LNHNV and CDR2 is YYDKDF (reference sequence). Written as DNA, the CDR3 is TGTGCCACCAGCAAGAGGGAGAGATATGGCTACACCTTC. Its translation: CATSKRERYGYTF.

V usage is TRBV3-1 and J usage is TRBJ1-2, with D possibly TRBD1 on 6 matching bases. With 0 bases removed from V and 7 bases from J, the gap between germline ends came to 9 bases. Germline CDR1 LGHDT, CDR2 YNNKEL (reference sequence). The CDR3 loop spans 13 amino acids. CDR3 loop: CASSQDGDTGYTF. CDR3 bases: TGTGCCAGCAGCCAAGATGGGGACACTGGCTACACCTTC.

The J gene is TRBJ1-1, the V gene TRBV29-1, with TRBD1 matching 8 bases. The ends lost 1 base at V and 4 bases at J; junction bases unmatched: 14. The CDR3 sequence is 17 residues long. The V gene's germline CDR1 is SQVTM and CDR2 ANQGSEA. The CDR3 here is CSVEVREDRVISTEAFF. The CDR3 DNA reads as TGCAGCGTTGAAGTACGGGAGGACAGGGTGATAAGCACTGAAGCTTTCTTT.

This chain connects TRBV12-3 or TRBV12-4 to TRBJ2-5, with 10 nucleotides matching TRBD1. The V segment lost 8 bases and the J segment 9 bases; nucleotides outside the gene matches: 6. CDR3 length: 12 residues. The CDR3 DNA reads TGTGCCAGCGGCGGGACAGGGGAGGCCCAGTACTTC. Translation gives CASGGTGEAQYF.

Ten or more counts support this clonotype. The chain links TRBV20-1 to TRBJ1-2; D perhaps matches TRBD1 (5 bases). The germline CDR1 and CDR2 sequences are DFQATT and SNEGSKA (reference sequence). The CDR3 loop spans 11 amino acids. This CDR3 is CSLTVNYGYTF. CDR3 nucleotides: TGCAGCCTGACAGTGAACTATGGCTACACCTTC.

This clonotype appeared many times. CDR3 DNA sequence: TGTGCCAGCAGTAGACAAATGTCTCCCTATGGCTACACCTTC. It is translated as CASSRQMSPYGYTF. The chain joins TRBV27 to TRBJ1-2; D is unresolved. The V end lost 5 bases, the J end lost 4 bases, and 14 bases lay between the germline ends. Germline loops: CDR1 MNHEY, CDR2 SMNVEV (reference sequence). The CDR3 extends over 14 amino acids.

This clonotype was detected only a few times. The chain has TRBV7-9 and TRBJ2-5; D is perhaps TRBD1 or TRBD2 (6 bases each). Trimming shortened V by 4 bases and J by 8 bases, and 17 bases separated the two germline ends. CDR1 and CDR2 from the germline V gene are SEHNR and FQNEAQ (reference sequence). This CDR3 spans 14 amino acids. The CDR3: CASSSNGGLVTQYF. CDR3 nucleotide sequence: TGTGCCAGCAGCTCGAATGGGGGGCTTGTTACCCAGTACTTC.

The chain's CDR3 is CASSKTGEGRKGYTF. CDR3 DNA sequence: TGTGCCAGCAGCAAGACAGGGGAGGGTCGTAAGGGCTACACCTTC. This chain uses TRBV7-6 with TRBJ1-2, with 8 bases fitting TRBD1. V shed 5 bases and J 8 bases; nucleotides not matched to a gene: 13. The CDR3 is 15 amino acids. Germline CDR1 reads SGHVS; CDR2 reads FNYEAQ. The full variable domain, completed using reference TRBV7-6 and TRBJ1-2, is GAGVSQSPRYKVTKRGQDVALRCDPISGHVSLYWYRQALGQGPEFLTYFNYEAQQDKSGLPNDRFSAERPEGSISTLTIQRTEQRDSAMYRCASSKTGEGRKGYTFGSGTRLTVV.

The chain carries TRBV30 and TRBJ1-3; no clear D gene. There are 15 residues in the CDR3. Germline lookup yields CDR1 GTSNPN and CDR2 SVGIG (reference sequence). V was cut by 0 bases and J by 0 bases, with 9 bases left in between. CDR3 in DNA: TGTGCCTGGAGTGTAGGACTGCTCTCTGGAAACACCATATATTTT. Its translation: CAWSVGLLSGNTIYF.

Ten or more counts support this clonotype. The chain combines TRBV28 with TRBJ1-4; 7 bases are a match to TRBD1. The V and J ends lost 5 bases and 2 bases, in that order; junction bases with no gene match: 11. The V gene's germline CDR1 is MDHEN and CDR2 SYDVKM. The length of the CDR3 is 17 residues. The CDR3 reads CASSPGTAVGTNEKLFF. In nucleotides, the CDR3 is TGTGCCAGCAGTCCAGGGACAGCAGTTGGCACTAATGAAAAACTGTTTTTT. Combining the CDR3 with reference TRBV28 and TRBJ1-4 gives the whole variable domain DVKVTQSSRYLVKRTGEKVFLECVQDMDHENMFWYRQDPGLGLRLIYFSYDVKMKEKGDIPEGYSVSREKKERFSLILESASTNQTSMYLCASSPGTAVGTNEKLFFGSGTQLSVL.

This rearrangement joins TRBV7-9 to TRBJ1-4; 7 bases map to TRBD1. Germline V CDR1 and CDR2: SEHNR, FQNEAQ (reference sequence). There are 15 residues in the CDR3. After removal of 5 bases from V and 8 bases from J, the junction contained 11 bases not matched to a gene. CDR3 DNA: TGTGCCAGCAGCCCGGGGGGGACAGAGGGCGAAAAACTGTTTTTT. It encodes CASSPGGTEGEKLFF.

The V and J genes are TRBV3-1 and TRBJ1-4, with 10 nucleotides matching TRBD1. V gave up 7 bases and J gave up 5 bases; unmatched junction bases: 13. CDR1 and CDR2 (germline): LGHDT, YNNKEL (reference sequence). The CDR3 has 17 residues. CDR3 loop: CASNPGTGEVSNEKLFF. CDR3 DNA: TGTGCCAGCAACCCCGGGACAGGGGAGGTATCAAATGAAAAACTGTTTTTT.